This is a list of T cell receptor beta chains from one sample in a study of T-cell memory formation after mild COVID-19. In TCRdb, the 5' RACE reads were re-called with MiXCR into one record per CDR3 protein. The sample includes 300,000 to 350,000 distinct CDR3 sequences, roughly a fifth of them seen just once. Sequenced: PBMCs or a T cell subset sorted from them (not recorded which). These receptors all stem from a man aged 18 to 29 who had mild COVID-19 (a few samples of this study predate the infection). Cell type and time point are not known. The CDR3 runs from the conserved cysteine through the conserved F or W. D genes are given only for firm matches. Some rows have no size entry. The others give once, few or many, or a class for an expanded clone.

clone size: few; J gene: TRBJ1-5; D gene: TRBD1; V gene: TRBV12-3/TRBV12-4; CDR3 DNA: TGTGCCAGCAGGGGGACAGATAGCAATCAGCCCCAGCATTTT; CDR3 protein: CASRGTDSNQPQHF
clone size: NA; J gene: TRBJ2-2; D gene: NA; V gene: TRBV21-1; CDR3 DNA: TGTGCCAGCAGCAAAGTCGCCCGTCAGGGAAGCCAGACTCACGCGAACACCGGGGAGCTGTTTTTT; CDR3 protein: CASSKVARQGSQTHANTGELFF
clone size: many; J gene: TRBJ2-1; D gene: TRBD2; V gene: TRBV6-5; CDR3 DNA: TGTGCCAGCAGTTACTCTGGACTAGGGTACAGTGAGCAGTTCTTC; CDR3 protein: CASSYSGLGYSEQFF
clone size: NA; J gene: TRBJ2-5; D gene: TRBD1; V gene: TRBV25-1; CDR3 DNA: TGTGCCAGCAGTGAAGCCAGGGGGCAAGAGACCCAGTACTTC; CDR3 protein: CASSEARGQETQYF
clone size: few; J gene: TRBJ2-3; D gene: NA; V gene: TRBV4-2; CDR3 DNA: TGTGCCAGCAGCCAAGCCAGCTCTAGCACAGATACGCAGTATTTT; CDR3 protein: CASSQASSSTDTQYF
clone size: NA; J gene: TRBJ2-2; D gene: NA; V gene: TRBV7-9; CDR3 DNA: TGTGCCAGCAGCGCAGGCGGGGAGCTGTTTTTT; CDR3 protein: CASSAGGELFF
clone size: few; J gene: TRBJ1-2; D gene: TRBD1; V gene: TRBV28; CDR3 DNA: TGTGCCAGCAGTTCGTGGGACAGGGACAACTATGGCTACACCTTC; CDR3 protein: CASSSWDRDNYGYTF
clone size: few; J gene: TRBJ2-5; D gene: TRBD1; V gene: TRBV5-1; CDR3 DNA: TGCGCCAGCAGCTGGACAGGGGGAGAGACCCAGTACTTC; CDR3 protein: CASSWTGGETQYF
clone size: NA; J gene: TRBJ1-5; D gene: NA; V gene: TRBV12-3/TRBV12-4; CDR3 DNA: TGTGCCAGCAGTCCCGGGACACGGTTTTACGGAAATCAGCCCCAGCATTTT; CDR3 protein: CASSPGTRFYGNQPQHF
clone size: NA; J gene: TRBJ2-7; D gene: NA; V gene: TRBV6-5; CDR3 DNA: TGTGCCAGCAGACCTCGGCCGCCCTACGAGCAGTACTTC; CDR3 protein: CASRPRPPYEQYF
clone size: NA; J gene: TRBJ2-2; D gene: NA; V gene: TRBV7-6; CDR3 DNA: TGTGCCAGCATCTCCGTAGGCGGGGAGCTGTTTTTT; CDR3 protein: CASISVGGELFF
clone size: few; J gene: TRBJ2-7; D gene: NA; V gene: TRBV5-1; CDR3 DNA: TGCGCCAGCAGCTTTCTGGGAAGTACCTACGAGCAGTACTTC; CDR3 protein: CASSFLGSTYEQYF
clone size: NA; J gene: TRBJ1-1; D gene: NA; V gene: TRBV7-6; CDR3 DNA: TGTGCCAGCAGCCGACAGGCAAACTCGAACACTGAAGCTTTCTTT; CDR3 protein: CASSRQANSNTEAFF
clone size: few; J gene: TRBJ1-4; D gene: NA; V gene: TRBV6-6; CDR3 DNA: TGTGCCAGCCATTCAAACGACGGCACAACTAATGAAAAACTGTTTTTT; CDR3 protein: CASHSNDGTTNEKLFF
clone size: few; J gene: TRBJ2-2; D gene: NA; V gene: TRBV7-2; CDR3 DNA: TGTGCCAGCAGCTTAGGTCCGTCGACCGGGGAGCTGTTTTTT; CDR3 protein: CASSLGPSTGELFF
clone size: NA; J gene: TRBJ1-2; D gene: NA; V gene: TRBV9; CDR3 DNA: TGTGCCAGCAGCGTATCAGGGGACTATGGCTACACCTTC; CDR3 protein: CASSVSGDYGYTF
clone size: few; J gene: TRBJ2-4; D gene: NA; V gene: TRBV4-2; CDR3 DNA: TGTGCCAGCAGCCAAGATTGGGGCCCGAACATTCAGTACTTC; CDR3 protein: CASSQDWGPNIQYF
clone size: few; J gene: TRBJ2-1; D gene: NA; V gene: TRBV1; CDR3 DNA: TGCACCAGCAGTCGGACTAGCGGGGGATACAATGAGCAGTTCTTC; CDR3 protein: CTSSRTSGGYNEQFF
clone size: few; J gene: TRBJ2-1; D gene: NA; V gene: TRBV5-1; CDR3 DNA: TGCGCCAGCAGCTGGGGGGACAGTCCTTCCTACAATGAGCAGTTCTTC; CDR3 protein: CASSWGDSPSYNEQFF
clone size: NA; J gene: TRBJ2-1; D gene: TRBD2; V gene: TRBV4-3; CDR3 DNA: TGCGCCAGCAGCCGTAGAACTAGCGGGGTTTACAATGAGCAGTTCTTC; CDR3 protein: CASSRRTSGVYNEQFF
clone size: NA; J gene: TRBJ2-7; D gene: NA; V gene: TRBV19; CDR3 DNA: TGTGCCAGTAGTGAACGCCAATCCGGAGAAATCCGGGTAGAAGAGCAGTACTTC; CDR3 protein: CASSERQSGEIRVEEQYF
clone size: NA; J gene: TRBJ2-7; D gene: NA; V gene: TRBV4-2; CDR3 DNA: TGTGCCAGCAGCCAAGGAAGTTCAGCCACCTACGAGCAGTACTTC; CDR3 protein: CASSQGSSATYEQYF
clone size: NA; J gene: TRBJ2-6; D gene: NA; V gene: TRBV9; CDR3 DNA: TGTGCCAGCAGCGTATCTACGGGGGCCAACGTCCTGACTTTC; CDR3 protein: CASSVSTGANVLTF
clone size: few; J gene: TRBJ2-7; D gene: TRBD1; V gene: TRBV11-2; CDR3 DNA: TGTGCCAGCAGCTTCTCCGGGACAGGGGGTTTCTACGAGCAGTACTTC; CDR3 protein: CASSFSGTGGFYEQYF
clone size: NA; J gene: TRBJ1-1; D gene: NA; V gene: TRBV9; CDR3 DNA: TGTGCCAGCAGCGGGGCCGACAGGCCGGGGGATTTGAACACTGAAGCTTTCTTT; CDR3 protein: CASSGADRPGDLNTEAFF
clone size: NA; J gene: TRBJ1-1; D gene: NA; V gene: TRBV7-2; CDR3 DNA: TGTGCCAGCAGCTTAGAGGTCGGCCGGAGGAACACTGAAGCTTTCTTT; CDR3 protein: CASSLEVGRRNTEAFF